This T cell receptor beta chain was recorded in a study of shared clonotypes between healthy human individuals. Study-wide findings and caveats: The study found approximately 5% of naive CD4 clonotypes shared across several donors. A generally larger estimated richness was seen in naive subsets than in memory subsets.

The V end was cut by 0 bases, the J end by 5 bases, with 13 bases between. Germline lookup yields CDR1 MNHEY and CDR2 SVGAGI. The CDR3 is 15 residues long. The table came from immunoSEQ multiplex PCR; TCRdb's copy has only in-frame clones and leaves some out. The sample consists of roughly 2 million clones, approximately 94% of them appearing once. Naive CD8 isolation took CD45RO-negative cells positively selected for CCR7 and excluded terminally differentiated effector memory CD45RA+ cells. As to this clone: Its target is not known.

The receptor comes from a man aged 18 to 30 in good health. The sample consisted of naive CD8+ T cells sorted from blood. The chain recombines TRBV6-5 with TRBJ1-1, with a tentative D call TRBD1 (6 bases). CDR3 region: CASSYSTGADTEAFF. The CDR3 DNA reads as TGTGCCAGCAGTTACTCGACGGGGGCCGATACTGAAGCTTTCTTT.